Below, 21 T cell receptor beta chains from the same sample are listed, as sequenced in a study of blood T cell repertoires in COVID-19. Profiling relied on immunoSEQ multiplex PCR, and the TCRdb table lists in-frame clones only, not all of them. The sample holds 70,000 to 80,000 clones, around 76% seen once. The sample comprised peripheral blood. These receptors were obtained from a woman at least 80 years old with acute or convalescent COVID-19.

The sample holds a few counts of this clone. The DNA for the CDR3 is TGTGCCAGCAGCCCCTCCCAGGGATTGAACACTGAAGCTTTCTTT. Amino acids: CASSPSQGLNTEAFF. The gene calls are TRBV9 and TRBJ1-1, with D possibly matching TRBD1 (5 bases). The CDR3 runs 15 residues. The germline V gene has CDR1 SGDLS and CDR2 YYNGEE. Trimming cost V 4 bases and J 0 bases, with 13 bases left between them. The full variable domain, completed using reference TRBV9 and TRBJ1-1, is DSGVTQTPKHLITATGQRVTLRCSPRSGDLSVYWYQQSLDQGLQFLIQYYNGEERAKGNILERFSAQQFPDLHSELNLSSLELGDSALYFCASSPSQGLNTEAFFGQGTRLTVV.

The gene calls are TRBV9 and TRBJ2-5; the D gene is possibly TRBD2 (7 bases). The ends were cut back, 3 bases at V and 4 bases at J, with 19 bases in the middle. The CDR3 is made up of 16 amino acids. CDR1 is SGDLS and CDR2 is YYNGEE in the germline V gene. The CDR3 region has the DNA TGTGCCAGCAGCGCCTCGGCGGGGGCATTGGGAGAGACCCAGTACTTC. Protein sequence: CASSASAGALGETQYF.

The chain employs TRBV5-1 and TRBJ2-5; 8 bases line up with TRBD1. Germline lookup yields CDR1 SGHRS and CDR2 YFSETQ. The CDR3 is made up of 14 amino acids. V lost 2 bases to trimming and J lost 2 bases; unmatched junction nucleotides: 2. The CDR3 DNA reads TGCGCCAGCAGCTTCACAGGGGGGCAAGAGACCCAGTACTTC. Translating gives CASSFTGGQETQYF.

This chain links TRBV9 with TRBJ2-1, with D maybe TRBD2 (5 bases). V lost 3 bases to trimming and J lost 6 bases, with 13 bases between them. The CDR3 loop spans 14 amino acids. Looked up from germline, CDR1 is SGDLS and CDR2 is YYNGEE. CDR3 bases: TGTGCCAGCAGCGCCCTTGTAGGGAGCAATGAGCAGTTCTTC. This translates into CASSALVGSNEQFF.

The chain carries TRBV19 and TRBJ1-2; tentative D call: TRBD1 (5 bases). Germline lookup yields CDR1 LNHDA and CDR2 SQIVND (reference sequence). The CDR3 is made up of 15 amino acids. V was shortened by 1 base and J by 4 bases, with 13 bases between the two germline ends. CDR3 amino acids: CASSIAGQGSYGYTF. DNA for the CDR3: TGTGCCAGTAGTATAGCTGGGCAGGGAAGCTATGGCTACACCTTC.

The genes are TRBV4-1 and TRBJ2-7; the D gene is possibly TRBD2 (7 bases). The CDR3 totals 15 residues. Per the germline V gene, CDR1 is MGHRA and CDR2 is YSYEKL. Trimming took 1 base from V and 3 from J, leaving 13 bases between them. CDR3 DNA sequence: TGCGCCAGCAGCCAAGCTCGGGGGGCCCGCTACGAGCAGTACTTC. Encoded protein: CASSQARGARYEQYF.

The chain combines TRBV5-1 with TRBJ1-1; 8 bases match TRBD1. The V segment lost 4 bases and the J segment 3 bases; nucleotides outside the gene matches: 5. This CDR3 has 14 residues. CDR1 and CDR2 (germline): SGHRS, YFSETQ. The CDR3 protein is CASSRTGWDTEAFF. The CDR3 DNA follows: TGCGCCAGCAGCAGGACAGGGTGGGACACTGAAGCTTTCTTT.

The V and J genes are TRBV7-2 and TRBJ2-5; 10 bases map to TRBD2. CDR3 length equals 16 residues. CDR1 is SGHTA and CDR2 is FQGNSA in the germline V gene. With V trimmed by 1 base and J by 2 bases, 4 bases remained unmatched. The DNA of the CDR3 is TGTGCCAGCAGCTTAGTAGGGACTAGCGTACAAGAGACCCAGTACTTC. It yields the protein CASSLVGTSVQETQYF.

V gene TRBV11-2 combines with J gene TRBJ1-6; no clear D. CDR1 and CDR2 (germline): SGHAT, FQNNGV. The CDR3 runs 14 residues. Trimming stripped 0 bases from V and 10 bases from J, with 10 bases between. CDR3 in amino acids: CASSLERSLSPLHF. CDR3 DNA: TGTGCCAGCAGCTTAGAACGGTCATTATCACCCCTCCACTTT.

The chain carries TRBV6-5 and TRBJ2-2, with a possible D match to TRBD2 (5 bases). Trimming stripped 8 bases from V and 1 base from J, with 5 bases between. The germline V gene encodes CDR1 MNHEY and CDR2 SVGAGI. The CDR3 runs to 12 residues. The CDR3, as DNA: TGTGCCAGCGGGAGGAACACCGGGGAGCTGTTTTTT. This translates into CASGRNTGELFF.

The chain has TRBV6-1 and TRBJ2-7; 10 bases fit TRBD2. CDR1 and CDR2 (germline): MNHNS, SASEGT. J gave up 5 bases and V 1 base, and 5 bases lay outside the gene matches. This CDR3 comprises 15 residues. The CDR3 spells CASSEEAGGGDEQYF. The CDR3 DNA reads as TGTGCCAGCAGTGAAGAAGCGGGAGGGGGGGACGAGCAGTACTTC.

V usage is TRBV9 and J usage is TRBJ2-7, with 10 bases lining up with TRBD2. CDR1 is SGDLS and CDR2 is YYNGEE in the germline V gene. V lost 3 bases and J lost 4; bases outside the gene matches: 4. The CDR3 has 14 residues. The CDR3 loop is CASSGGLARYEQYF. For the CDR3, the DNA is TGTGCCAGCAGCGGGGGACTAGCGCGTTACGAGCAGTACTTC.

The CDR3 loop reads CASSTDWHNQPQHF. DNA of the CDR3: TGTGCCAGCAGTACCGATTGGCACAATCAGCCCCAGCATTTT. The rearrangement joins TRBV28 to TRBJ1-5; no clear D. The CDR3 is 14 amino acids. The V gene's germline CDR1 is MDHEN and CDR2 SYDVKM. The V gene lost 5 bases and the J gene lost 3 bases, with 11 bases spanning the gap.

The genes are TRBV9 and TRBJ2-7, with D possibly being TRBD1 (5 bases). Germline assignment: CDR1 SGDLS and CDR2 YYNGEE. Deletions cut 2 bases from V and 3 bases from J, with 15 bases between. The CDR3 consists of 15 residues. The CDR3, as DNA: TGTGCCAGCAGCGTGACCGACAGTTTAGTCTACGAGCAGTACTTC. Its translation is CASSVTDSLVYEQYF.

J is TRBJ1-1 and V is TRBV19, with D maybe TRBD1 (6 bases). CDR1 and CDR2 (germline): LNHDA, SQIVND (reference sequence). V lost 6 bases and J 3 bases, leaving 17 bases between the germline ends. CDR3 size: 15 residues. For the CDR3, the DNA is TGTGCCAGTAGGCTAGGGGGGGCTCGGGACACTGAAGCTTTCTTT. This encodes CASRLGGARDTEAFF.

This clone has ten or more counts. The chain couples TRBV5-6 to TRBJ2-3; a possible D gene is TRBD2 (5 bases). The CDR3 has 14 amino acids. V lost 6 bases to trimming and J lost 4 bases, with 15 bases between them. Germline loops: CDR1 SGHDT, CDR2 YYEEEE. CDR3 protein: CASTPEPGADTQYF. As DNA, the CDR3 is TGTGCCAGCACACCGGAACCCGGGGCAGATACGCAGTATTTT.

This clone was picked up a small number of times. J is TRBJ1-5 and V is TRBV24-1; D gene uncertain. V was cut by 3 bases and J by 0 bases, with 8 bases left in between. CDR3 length: 15 amino acids. Germline loops: CDR1 KGHDR, CDR2 SFDVKD. The chain's CDR3 is CATSDGQASNQPQHF. CDR3 bases: TGTGCCACCAGTGATGGGCAGGCTAGCAATCAGCCCCAGCATTTT.

V usage is TRBV5-4 and J usage is TRBJ2-4; 7 nucleotides match TRBD2. Germline loops: CDR1 SGHNT, CDR2 YYREEE (reference sequence). Germline trimming cut 3 bases from V and 1 base from J; bases unmatched to any gene: 19. The CDR3 loop spans 20 amino acids. CDR3 sequence reads: CASSSNRGGWLLAAKNIQYF. CDR3 nucleotide sequence: TGTGCCAGCAGCTCCAACCGGGGCGGATGGCTACTAGCGGCCAAAAACATTCAGTACTTC.

The J gene is TRBJ1-3, the V gene TRBV11-2, with unresolved D. Trimming cost V 1 base and J 1 base, with 5 bases left between them. The length of the CDR3 is 14 residues. Germline V gene data show CDR1 as SGHAT and CDR2 as FQNNGV. For the CDR3, the DNA is TGTGCCAGCAGCTTAGCAGGTTCTGGAAACACCATATATTTT. This translates into CASSLAGSGNTIYF.

The chain uses TRBV28 and TRBJ2-1, with a possible D match to TRBD1 (6 bases). This CDR3 is 14 amino acids long. V lost 5 bases and J 4 bases, leaving 12 bases between the germline ends. CDR1 is MDHEN, CDR2 SYDVKM, per germline. The CDR3 here is CASSKFTGYNEQFF. The CDR3 DNA is TGTGCCAGCAGTAAATTTACAGGGTACAATGAGCAGTTCTTC. The whole variable domain, remainder taken from reference TRBV28 and TRBJ2-1, is DVKVTQSSRYLVKRTGEKVFLECVQDMDHENMFWYRQDPGLGLRLIYFSYDVKMKEKGDIPEGYSVSREKKERFSLILESASTNQTSMYLCASSKFTGYNEQFFGPGTRLTVL.

The gene calls are TRBV6-5 and TRBJ2-2, with unresolved D. This CDR3 comprises 14 residues. From germline, CDR1 is MNHEY and CDR2 SVGAGI. Trimming removed 10 bases at V and 0 bases at J, with 12 bases between. The CDR3 protein is CATPGTANTGELFF. The CDR3 DNA reads as TGTGCCACCCCAGGCACAGCGAACACCGGGGAGCTGTTTTTT.